Presented here are 31 T cell receptor beta chains from one specimen sequenced in a study of cytomegalovirus exposure and HLA in healthy donors. The primer mix had 60 Vbeta and 13 Jbeta primers. TCRdb keeps only in-frame clones here, not all; method: immunoSEQ multiplex PCR. The sample shows around 140,000 clones, around 75% of them seen only once. Sequencing was carried out using PBMCs. The receptors were gathered from a woman younger than 45 in good health and CMV-seronegative.

This clone was observed a single time. This rearrangement joins TRBV7-9 to TRBJ1-1, with D perhaps matching TRBD1 (5 bases). CDR1 is SEHNR, CDR2 FQNEAQ, per germline (reference sequence). Deletions cut 6 bases from V and 6 bases from J, with 20 bases between. The CDR3 is 15 residues long. The CDR3 spells CASSFLTGVSPEAFF. The CDR3 region has the DNA TGTGCCAGCAGTTTCCTCACGGGGGTGTCGCCTGAAGCTTTCTTT.

This chain joins TRBV18 and TRBJ1-1; D remains unclear. Trimming stripped 5 bases from V and 1 base from J, with 8 bases between. The length of the CDR3 is 13 residues. CDR1 is KGHSH and CDR2 is LQKENI in the germline V gene. The CDR3 loop is CASSSAGNTEAFF. For the CDR3, the DNA is TGTGCCAGCTCATCGGCAGGGAACACTGAAGCTTTCTTT.

The rearrangement joins TRBV9 to TRBJ1-1; 8 nucleotides agree with TRBD1. J lost 1 base, V lost 0 bases, and 5 bases had no gene match. CDR1 and CDR2 (germline): SGDLS, YYNGEE. The CDR3 covers 16 residues. CDR3 sequence reads: CASSVETGQENTEAFF. In DNA, the CDR3 is TGTGCCAGCAGCGTAGAAACGGGACAGGAGAACACTGAAGCTTTCTTT.

Notes on this clone: Other DNA variants within this sample encode the same CDR3. The chain joins TRBV27 to TRBJ2-7, with unresolved D. V was trimmed by 4 bases and J by 0 bases, leaving 7 bases between them. CDR3 length: 13 amino acids. The germline gives CDR1 MNHEY, CDR2 SMNVEV (reference sequence). CDR3 DNA sequence: TGTGCCAGCAGTTCTAGGAGCTCCTACGAGCAGTACTTC. Translated: CASSSRSSYEQYF.

This chain joins TRBV5-6 and TRBJ1-5, with 11 bases fitting TRBD1. Trimming removed 4 bases from V and 7 bases from J; junction bases left unmatched: 4. The germline V gene encodes CDR1 SGHDT and CDR2 YYEEEE. This CDR3 has 14 residues. The CDR3 DNA sequence: TGTGCCAGCAGCCTTGGGGACAGGGGGCAGCCCCAGCATTTT. Translating gives CASSLGDRGQPQHF.

This chain joins TRBV5-1 and TRBJ1-3; D perhaps matches TRBD1 (6 bases). Germline V gives CDR1 SGHRS, CDR2 YFSETQ. The CDR3 extends over 14 amino acids. Trimming removed 1 base from V and 2 bases from J, with 7 bases in between. DNA of the CDR3: TGCGCCAGCAGCTTGACAGGGACTGGAAACACCATATATTTT. Its translation: CASSLTGTGNTIYF.

V is TRBV21-1 and J is TRBJ2-4; the D segment call TRBD1 is taken from the table without a DNA check. TRBV21-1 is listed as a pseudogene. The CDR3 loop spans 13 amino acids. The CDR3 is CASSTLSRNIQYF. DNA for the CDR3: TGTGCCAGCAGCACTCTCAGCAGGAACATTCAGTACTTC.

The chain recombines TRBV7-9 with TRBJ1-5; the D gene is possibly TRBD1 (6 bases). This CDR3 is 13 amino acids long. CDR1 and CDR2 (germline): SEHNR, FQNEAQ (reference sequence). The V and J ends lost 1 base and 6 bases respectively, with 7 bases between them. In DNA form, the CDR3 reads TGTGCCAGCAGCTTAGGCAGGGGTCAGCCCCAGCATTTT. Translating gives CASSLGRGQPQHF.

The CDR3 reads CASSLGRGEKLFF. In DNA, the CDR3 is TGTGCCAGCAGCTTGGGCCGGGGAGAAAAACTGTTTTTT. This chain links TRBV7-6 with TRBJ1-4; D uncertain. The CDR3 extends over 13 amino acids. Germline V gene data show CDR1 as SGHVS and CDR2 as FNYEAQ. Trimming took 3 bases from V and 8 from J, leaving 10 bases between them.

This sequence joins TRBV5-4 and TRBJ2-1, with 13 nucleotides matching TRBD2. V lost 1 base, J lost 9 bases, and 4 bases stayed unmatched. The CDR3 runs to 15 residues. Germline CDR1 reads SGHNT; CDR2 reads YYREEE (reference sequence). As DNA, the CDR3 is TGTGCCAGCAGCTTGACTAGCGGGAGGGAAGGTGAGCAGTTCTTC. This sequence encodes CASSLTSGREGEQFF.

This clone was seen only once. This chain joins TRBV27 and TRBJ2-6; D unclear. This CDR3 region has 14 residues. The V gene lost 3 bases and the J gene lost 5 bases, with 8 bases spanning the gap. Germline V gene data show CDR1 as MNHEY and CDR2 as SMNVEV (reference sequence). CDR3 sequence reads: CASSFLARANVLTF. The DNA of the CDR3 is TGTGCCAGCAGTTTCCTCGCGCGGGCCAACGTCCTGACTTTC.

This chain uses TRBV6-6 with TRBJ2-1, with 13 bases aligning to TRBD2. The CDR3 contains 16 residues. J gave up 4 bases and V 0 bases, and 0 bases lay outside the gene matches. In germline, CDR1 is MNHNY, CDR2 SVGAGI (reference sequence). CDR3 coding DNA: TGTGCCAGCAGTTACTCGACTAGCGGGGGGTACAATGAGCAGTTCTTC. Translation: CASSYSTSGGYNEQFF.

The chain links TRBV27 to TRBJ2-3; 9 bases fit TRBD2. The V segment lost 3 bases and the J segment 6 bases; nucleotides outside the gene matches: 1. The CDR3 is 13 amino acids. Germline V gene data show CDR1 as MNHEY and CDR2 as SMNVEV (reference sequence). For the CDR3, the DNA is TGTGCCAGCAGTTTGGCGGGAGGGGATACGCAGTATTTT. Its translation is CASSLAGGDTQYF.

V usage is TRBV12-5 and J usage is TRBJ1-6, with a possible D match to TRBD1 (6 bases). The CDR3 consists of 14 residues. Trimming pared 2 bases from V and 7 bases from J, leaving 9 bases between. CDR1 is LGHNT, CDR2 FRNRAP, per germline. The chain's CDR3 is CASGLQGLNSPLHF. As DNA, the CDR3 is TGTGCTAGTGGTTTGCAGGGGCTGAATTCACCCCTCCACTTT.

The chain combines TRBV5-1 with TRBJ2-1; 7 bases are a match to TRBD1. The length of the CDR3 is 14 residues. The ends lost 0 bases at V and 4 bases at J; junction bases unmatched: 1. CDR1 and CDR2 from the germline V gene are SGHRS and YFSETQ. The chain's CDR3 is CASSLGDRYNEQFF. Here the CDR3 DNA reads TGCGCCAGCAGCTTGGGGGACAGATACAATGAGCAGTTCTTC.

The chain combines TRBV21-1 with TRBJ2-7; TRBD2, the table's D call, lacks a check against the DNA. TRBV21-1 is labeled a pseudogene. This CDR3 is built from 19 residues. The CDR3 loop reads CASIAKPYRVRRVPYEQYF. The CDR3, as DNA: TGTGCCAGCATCGCAAAGCCTTATCGAGTCAGGCGGGTGCCCTACGAGCAGTACTTC.

J is TRBJ1-6 and V is TRBV19; D is undetermined. Per the germline V gene, CDR1 is LNHDA and CDR2 is SQIVND (reference sequence). Trimming shortened V by 6 bases and J by 10 bases, and 13 bases separated the two germline ends. The CDR3 runs 13 residues. CDR3 sequence: CASRAQRISPLHF. DNA for the CDR3: TGTGCCAGTAGAGCTCAACGAATATCACCCCTCCACTTT.

The V gene is TRBV29-1, the J gene TRBJ2-3, with a weak D call TRBD2 (5 bases). The CDR3 is 15 residues long. V lost 7 bases and J 3 bases, leaving 20 bases between the germline ends. The germline V gene encodes CDR1 SQVTM and CDR2 ANQGSEA. This CDR3 reads CSADIVGKGTDTQYF. CDR3 bases: TGCAGCGCCGACATCGTCGGGAAGGGAACAGATACGCAGTATTTT.

V usage is TRBV19 and J usage is TRBJ2-1, with 8 nucleotides matching TRBD2. Per germline, CDR1 LNHDA and CDR2 SQIVND (reference sequence). The CDR3 consists of 12 residues. Trimming removed 6 bases from V and 9 bases from J; junction bases left unmatched: 4. CDR3 sequence: CASSLAGSEQFF. Written as DNA, the CDR3 is TGTGCCAGTAGCCTAGCGGGTTCTGAGCAGTTCTTC. The full variable domain, in which reference TRBV19 and TRBJ2-1 provide the parts outside the CDR3, is DGGITQSPKYLFRKEGQNVTLSCEQNLNHDAMYWYRQDPGQGLRLIYYSQIVNDFQKGDIAEGYSVSREKKESFPLTVTSAQKNPTAFYLCASSLAGSEQFFGPGTRLTVL.

The rearrangement joins TRBV2 to TRBJ2-2; D possibly corresponds to TRBD1 (5 bases). From germline, CDR1 is SNHLY and CDR2 FYNNEI. Trimming removed 3 bases at V and 2 bases at J, with 7 bases between. The length of the CDR3 is 14 residues. The CDR3 region is CASSDWTNTGELFF. The CDR3 region has the DNA TGTGCCAGCAGTGATTGGACAAACACCGGGGAGCTGTTTTTT. The whole variable domain, filled in from reference TRBV2 and TRBJ2-2, reads EPEVTQTPSHQVTQMGQEVILRCVPISNHLYFYWYRQILGQKVEFLVSFYNNEISEKSEIFDDQFSVERPDGSNFTLKIRSTKLEDSAMYFCASSDWTNTGELFFGEGSRLTVL.

This chain joins TRBV28 and TRBJ2-7; tentatively, D is TRBD1 (5 bases). V was clipped by 6 bases and J by 5 bases, with 8 bases between them. This CDR3 is built from 11 residues. CDR1 is MDHEN, CDR2 SYDVKM, per germline. The CDR3 reads CASSVRDEQYF. The CDR3 nucleotides are TGTGCCAGCAGCGTCAGGGACGAGCAGTACTTC.

The chain carries TRBV30 and TRBJ1-6, with 7 bases that match TRBD1. The CDR3 extends over 13 amino acids. Losses at the gene ends were 6 bases for V and 7 bases for J; bases not matched to a gene: 6. The V gene's germline CDR1 is GTSNPN and CDR2 SVGIG (reference sequence). CDR3 bases: TGTGCCTGCCGGACAGGTCCAAATTCACCCCTCCACTTT. Translation gives CACRTGPNSPLHF.

The chain carries TRBV15 and TRBJ2-3; 9 nucleotides agree with TRBD2. V shed 0 bases and J 2 bases; nucleotides not matched to a gene: 12. Looked up from germline, CDR1 is LNHNV and CDR2 is YYDKDF (reference sequence). This CDR3 contains 19 residues. Here the CDR3 DNA reads TGTGCCACCAGCAGAGATAAACCTCGGGCTAGCGGGATCACAGATACGCAGTATTTT. Protein: CATSRDKPRASGITDTQYF. Variable domain in full (rest from reference TRBV15 and TRBJ2-3): DAMVIQNPRYQVTQFGKPVTLSCSQTLNHNVMYWYQQKSSQAPKLLFHYYDKDFNNEADTPDNFQSRRPNTSFCFLDIRSPGLGDTAMYLCATSRDKPRASGITDTQYFGPGTRLTVL.

In this sample, this clone turned up once. The chain has TRBV7-8 and TRBJ2-4; D is uncertain. Between the trimmed V and J ends, which lost 3 bases and 7 bases, there was a span of 10 bases. The CDR3 is 13 amino acids. The germline gives CDR1 SGHVS, CDR2 FQNEAQ. The CDR3 sequence is CASSFQDGNIQYF. Written as DNA, the CDR3 is TGTGCCAGCAGCTTCCAGGATGGGAACATTCAGTACTTC.

The genes are TRBV7-2 and TRBJ2-7; 14 nucleotides align to TRBD2. The CDR3 has 17 amino acids. The germline gives CDR1 SGHTA, CDR2 FQGNSA. V dropped 0 bases and J dropped 8; count of bases not matched to a gene: 9. CDR3 in DNA: TGTGCCAGCAGCTTAGCGGTAGGACTAGCGGGGGGAAAGAAGCAGTACTTC. Translation gives CASSLAVGLAGGKKQYF.

The genes are TRBV11-1 and TRBJ2-2, with 10 nucleotides matching TRBD2. The CDR3 consists of 16 residues. CDR1 and CDR2 (germline): SGHAT, FQDESV (reference sequence). V trimming: 8 bases; J trimming: 1 base; junction bases outside the gene matches: 7. The CDR3 DNA reads as TGTGCCAGCCAATCCCGGACTAGCGGGAACACCGGGGAGCTGTTTTTT. Translating it yields CASQSRTSGNTGELFF.

The chain joins TRBV18 to TRBJ1-3; D gene uncertain. The CDR3 totals 13 residues. Germline values: CDR1 KGHSH, CDR2 LQKENI. V was cut by 5 bases and J by 0 bases, with 5 bases left in between. The DNA for the CDR3 is TGTGCCAGCTCATCAGGCTCTGGAAACACCATATATTTT. Translating it yields CASSSGSGNTIYF.

This chain's CDR3 is CASSPTVSSYNSPLHF. The CDR3 DNA is TGTGCCAGCAGCCCGACAGTGAGCTCCTATAATTCACCCCTCCACTTT. The rearrangement links TRBV7-8 to TRBJ1-6, with D possibly being TRBD1 (5 bases). The CDR3 length is 16 residues. The V end was cut by 5 bases, the J end by 0 bases, with 11 bases between. Germline V gene lookup returns CDR1 SGHVS and CDR2 FQNEAQ. The full variable domain, its missing parts supplied by reference TRBV7-8 and TRBJ1-6, is GAGVSQSPRYKVAKRGQDVALRCDPISGHVSLFWYQQALGQGPEFLTYFQNEAQLDKSGLPSDRFFAERPEGSVSTLKIQRTQQEDSAVYLCASSPTVSSYNSPLHFGNGTRLTVT.

The rearrangement joins TRBV5-1 to TRBJ2-1, with 7 bases that match TRBD1. J gave up 0 bases and V 5 bases, and 5 bases lay outside the gene matches. The germline V gene has CDR1 SGHRS and CDR2 YFSETQ. The CDR3 is made up of 15 amino acids. As DNA, the CDR3 is TGCGCCAGCAGGCCCCCAGGGGGCTCCTACAATGAGCAGTTCTTC. It is translated as CASRPPGGSYNEQFF.

The V call is TRBV7-2, the J call TRBJ2-3; 11 positions match TRBD1. The length of the CDR3 is 15 residues. CDR1 SGHTA and CDR2 FQGNSA come from the germline V gene. Trimming took 2 bases from V and 4 from J; bases not matched to a gene: 2. The CDR3, as DNA: TGTGCCAGCAGCTTAATGGGACAGGGGGCAGATACGCAGTATTTT. It translates to CASSLMGQGADTQYF.

This rearrangement joins TRBV11-2 to TRBJ2-4; D not certain. V lost 0 bases and J 1 base, leaving 4 bases between the germline ends. Germline assignment: CDR1 SGHAT and CDR2 FQNNGV. This CDR3 is 14 amino acids long. As DNA, the CDR3 is TGTGCCAGCAGCTTAGACAGGGCCAAAAACATTCAGTACTTC. Translation: CASSLDRAKNIQYF.